A selection of T cell receptor beta chains follows, all from one sample in a study of blood T cell repertoires in COVID-19. Repertoires were generated with immunoSEQ multiplex PCR, while TCRdb's copy carries only in-frame clones and drops some. Among fewer than 350,000 clones, 85% were seen once, and the ten largest hold around 2%. Sequenced sample: PBMCs or T cells enriched from blood (not recorded which). The receptors here all came from a woman in her twenties or thirties who had been exposed to COVID-19. Each CDR3 is given with its conserved first and last residue. The D gene is left open where the match is weak. Clone size is shown for a subset of rows, as once, few, many or a class of expanded clone.

J gene: TRBJ2-7; V gene: TRBV28; CDR3 length: 16; D gene: TRBD2; clone size: -; CDR3 protein: CASSPLGRGNRYEQYF; CDR3 DNA: TGTGCCAGCAGCCCCCTCGGGAGGGGCAACAGGTACGAGCAGTACTTC
J gene: TRBJ1-2; V gene: TRBV7-9; CDR3 length: 17; D gene: -; clone size: few; CDR3 protein: CASSSNRPPRMDYGYTF; CDR3 DNA: TGTGCCAGCAGTTCTAATAGACCCCCGAGGATGGACTATGGCTACACCTTC
J gene: TRBJ1-5; V gene: TRBV27; CDR3 length: 16; D gene: -; clone size: -; CDR3 protein: CASSPLQGLGNQPQHF; CDR3 DNA: TGTGCCAGCAGTCCACTACAGGGTTTGGGCAATCAGCCCCAGCATTTT
J gene: TRBJ1-3; V gene: TRBV2; CDR3 length: 11; D gene: -; clone size: -; CDR3 protein: CASVYGNTIYF; CDR3 DNA: TGTGCCAGCGTCTATGGAAACACCATATATTTT
J gene: TRBJ2-7; V gene: TRBV4-1; CDR3 length: 16; D gene: TRBD2; clone size: -; CDR3 protein: CASSQEKLAETYEQYF; CDR3 DNA: TGCGCCAGCAGCCAAGAGAAACTAGCGGAAACCTACGAGCAGTACTTC
J gene: TRBJ2-1; V gene: TRBV9; CDR3 length: 15; D gene: TRBD1; clone size: -; CDR3 protein: CASSEGAGGSWEQFF; CDR3 DNA: TGTGCCAGCAGCGAGGGGGCAGGGGGAAGTTGGGAGCAGTTCTTC
J gene: TRBJ1-1; V gene: TRBV4-3; CDR3 length: 15; D gene: -; clone size: -; CDR3 protein: CASSRILTGNTEAFF; CDR3 DNA: TGCGCCAGCAGCCGAATCTTGACAGGGAACACTGAAGCTTTCTTT
J gene: TRBJ2-5; V gene: TRBV6-2/TRBV6-3; CDR3 length: 15; D gene: -; clone size: few; CDR3 protein: CASSYRAMTSETQYF; CDR3 DNA: TGTGCCAGCAGTTACCGCGCCATGACTTCAGAGACCCAGTACTTC
J gene: TRBJ2-4; V gene: TRBV7-9; CDR3 length: 13; D gene: TRBD1; clone size: once; CDR3 protein: CASSRPGQGIVYF; CDR3 DNA: TGTGCCAGCAGCCGACCTGGACAGGGAATTGTGTACTTC
J gene: TRBJ2-5; V gene: TRBV7-6; CDR3 length: 17; D gene: TRBD2; clone size: -; CDR3 protein: CASSPRGGTSGRETQYF; CDR3 DNA: TGTGCCAGCAGCCCCCGGGGGGGGACTAGCGGGAGGGAGACCCAGTACTTC
J gene: TRBJ2-1; V gene: TRBV24-1; CDR3 length: 16; D gene: -; clone size: -; CDR3 protein: CATSDSRGMNNNEQFF; CDR3 DNA: TGTGCCACCAGTGACTCCAGGGGAATGAACAACAATGAGCAGTTCTTC
J gene: TRBJ1-5; V gene: TRBV29-1; CDR3 length: 13; D gene: TRBD1; clone size: -; CDR3 protein: CSVGQGPNQPQHF; CDR3 DNA: TGCAGCGTTGGACAGGGGCCCAATCAGCCCCAGCATTTT
J gene: TRBJ2-5; V gene: TRBV28; CDR3 length: 15; D gene: TRBD2; clone size: -; CDR3 protein: CASRSPTSGEETQYF; CDR3 DNA: TGTGCCAGCAGATCGCCGACTAGCGGAGAAGAGACCCAGTACTTC
J gene: TRBJ2-1; V gene: TRBV4-1; CDR3 length: 15; D gene: -; clone size: once; CDR3 protein: CASSQGPSENNEQFF; CDR3 DNA: TGCGCCAGCAGCCAAGGCCCTTCCGAGAACAATGAGCAGTTCTTC
J gene: TRBJ2-2; V gene: TRBV5-1; CDR3 length: 17; D gene: TRBD2; clone size: -; CDR3 protein: CASSPTSGRLNTGELFF; CDR3 DNA: TGCGCCAGCAGCCCGACTAGCGGGAGGTTAAACACCGGGGAGCTGTTTTTT
J gene: TRBJ1-5; V gene: TRBV29-1; CDR3 length: 19; D gene: TRBD1; clone size: -; CDR3 protein: CSVEVPDRARGSGNQPQHF; CDR3 DNA: TGCAGCGTTGAGGTCCCCGACAGGGCGAGAGGTTCGGGGAATCAGCCCCAGCATTTT
J gene: TRBJ1-2; V gene: TRBV11-2; CDR3 length: 12; D gene: -; clone size: -; CDR3 protein: CASSWEGRGYTF; CDR3 DNA: TGTGCCAGCAGCTGGGAAGGGAGGGGCTACACCTTC
J gene: TRBJ2-6; V gene: TRBV7-9; CDR3 length: 17; D gene: TRBD2; clone size: -; CDR3 protein: CASSGGLADSGANVLTF; CDR3 DNA: TGTGCCAGCAGCGGCGGACTAGCGGACTCTGGGGCCAACGTCCTGACTTTC
J gene: TRBJ2-7; V gene: TRBV18; CDR3 length: 14; D gene: -; clone size: -; CDR3 protein: CASSLVLGWNEQYF; CDR3 DNA: TGTGCCAGCTCACTGGTTTTGGGCTGGAACGAGCAGTACTTC
J gene: TRBJ1-1; V gene: TRBV11-2; CDR3 length: 17; D gene: TRBD1; clone size: -; CDR3 protein: CASSLMGTGSMNTEAFF; CDR3 DNA: TGTGCCAGCAGCCTAATGGGGACAGGGTCCATGAACACTGAAGCTTTCTTT
J gene: TRBJ1-1; V gene: TRBV30; CDR3 length: 14; D gene: -; clone size: -; CDR3 protein: CAWFRAGQATEAFF; CDR3 DNA: TGTGCCTGGTTTCGGGCAGGGCAGGCCACTGAAGCTTTCTTT
J gene: TRBJ2-6; V gene: TRBV5-1; CDR3 length: 19; D gene: TRBD2; clone size: -; CDR3 protein: CASSLAGLAGITGANVLTF; CDR3 DNA: TGCGCCAGCAGCTTGGCAGGCCTAGCGGGAATTACTGGGGCCAACGTCCTGACTTTC